These 23 T cell receptor beta chains originate from one sample sequenced in a study of blood T cell repertoires in COVID-19. Profiled with immunoSEQ multiplex PCR; TCRdb holds only in-frame clones, not every one. This sample has 220,000 or so clones, with 90% found just once. Sequenced material: PBMCs or T cells enriched from blood (not recorded which). All receptors derive from a man aged 25-45 years who had been exposed to COVID-19.

The chain recombines TRBV7-6 with TRBJ2-2; the match to TRBD2 covers 9 bases. This CDR3 region has 15 residues. Germline V gene sequence: CDR1 SGHVS, CDR2 FNYEAQ. V was clipped by 1 base and J by 6 bases; unmatched bases: 3. The DNA for the CDR3 is TGTGCCAGCAGCTTAGTCGCGGGGGGGCCCGGGGAGCTGTTTTTT. Amino acid sequence: CASSLVAGGPGELFF.

The rearrangement uses TRBV19 and TRBJ1-3, with D unclear. CDR1 and CDR2 (germline): LNHDA, SQIVND (reference sequence). CDR3 length: 17 amino acids. V shed 0 bases and J shed 9 bases, with 21 bases lying between them. The CDR3 region has the DNA TGTGCCAGTAGTATAGATGGGTTCGGAGCTCTGGAGGGCACCATATATTTT. Protein product: CASSIDGFGALEGTIYF.

The chain employs TRBV19 and TRBJ2-2; 12 bases fit TRBD2. The J segment lost 5 bases and the V segment lost 4 bases, leaving 5 bases of the junction unmatched. Germline CDR1 reads LNHDA; CDR2 reads SQIVND (reference sequence). This CDR3 has 16 residues. The CDR3: CASSSHGTSGTGELFF. CDR3 coding DNA: TGTGCCAGTAGTAGCCACGGGACTAGCGGGACCGGGGAGCTGTTTTTT.

The chain recombines TRBV21-1 with TRBJ1-3; the table's TRBD1 call for D was not verified on the DNA. TRBV21-1 is a pseudogene segment. This CDR3 region has 17 residues. CDR3 sequence (DNA): TGTGCCAGCAGCAAATCCGGAGACAGAAGCTCTGGAAACACCATATATTTT. This codes for CASSKSGDRSSGNTIYF.

J is TRBJ1-6 and V is TRBV27, with 7 positions matching TRBD1. V shed 10 bases and J 7 bases; nucleotides not matched to a gene: 10. The CDR3 is made up of 14 amino acids. Germline loops: CDR1 MNHEY, CDR2 SMNVEV (reference sequence). The CDR3 sequence: CATSEDRRNSPLHF. The DNA of the CDR3 is TGTGCCACCTCAGAGGACAGGCGAAATTCACCCCTCCACTTT.

The chain has TRBV2 and TRBJ2-1; D remains unclear. Per germline, CDR1 SNHLY and CDR2 FYNNEI. The V end lost 7 bases, the J end lost 4 bases, and 11 bases lay between the germline ends. The CDR3 contains 13 residues. CDR3 residues: CASTPVRYNEQFF. In DNA, the CDR3 is TGTGCCAGCACCCCCGTACGGTACAATGAGCAGTTCTTC.

CDR3 DNA sequence: TGTGCCAGCAGCCCCCGGGAGAGCACAGATACGCAGTATTTT. Its protein product is CASSPRESTDTQYF. The V gene is TRBV7-9, the J gene TRBJ2-3; D possibly corresponds to TRBD2 (6 bases). The germline CDR1 and CDR2 sequences are SEHNR and FQNEAQ (reference sequence). This CDR3 is built from 14 residues. Between the trimmed V and J ends, which lost 5 bases and 0 bases, there was a span of 9 bases.

This rearrangement joins TRBV9 to TRBJ2-1; possible D gene TRBD1, 6 bases. This CDR3 is built from 14 residues. Per the germline V gene, CDR1 is SGDLS and CDR2 is YYNGEE. V lost 0 bases, J lost 5 bases, and 9 bases lay in between. The CDR3 region is CASSVGGQNNEQFF. The CDR3 coding sequence is TGTGCCAGCAGCGTAGGGGGGCAAAACAATGAGCAGTTCTTC.

V gene TRBV5-6 combines with J gene TRBJ2-7, with D maybe TRBD2 (6 bases). The CDR3 totals 13 residues. The V gene's germline CDR1 is SGHDT and CDR2 YYEEEE. The V and J ends lost 5 bases and 3 bases respectively, with 12 bases between them. The CDR3 coding sequence is TGTGCCAGCAGTTTTCCCGGGGGCTACGAGCAGTACTTC. Amino acid sequence: CASSFPGGYEQYF. Using reference TRBV5-6 and TRBJ2-7 for the parts outside the CDR3, the full variable domain is DAGVTQSPTHLIKTRGQQVTLRCSPKSGHDTVSWYQQALGQGPQFIFQYYEEEERQRGNFPDRFSGHQFPNYSSELNVNALLLGDSALYLCASSFPGGYEQYFGPGTRLTVT.

The CDR3 loop reads CASSLTGPNSPLHF. CDR3 in DNA: TGTGCCAGCAGCTTAACGGGGCCTAATTCACCCCTCCACTTT. The V call is TRBV7-3, the J call TRBJ1-6; D perhaps matches TRBD1 (5 bases). This CDR3 has 14 residues. V lost 0 bases to trimming and J lost 6 bases, with 6 bases between them. Germline loops: CDR1 SGHTA, CDR2 FQGTGA.

There are a few counts of this clone. The chain carries TRBV29-1 and TRBJ1-1; TRBD1 matches 9 bases. The CDR3 spans 12 residues. Looked up from germline, CDR1 is SQVTM and CDR2 is ANQGSEA. Losses at the gene ends were 6 bases for V and 5 bases for J; bases not matched to a gene: 4. CDR3 region: CSVDRGDTEAFF. In DNA form, the CDR3 reads TGCAGCGTGGACAGGGGTGATACTGAAGCTTTCTTT. Filled out from reference TRBV29-1 and TRBJ1-1, the complete variable domain reads SAVISQKPSRDICQRGTSLTIQCQVDSQVTMMFWYRQQPGQSLTLIATANQGSEATYESGFVIDKFPISRPNLTFSTLTVSNMSPEDSSIYLCSVDRGDTEAFFGQGTRLTVV.

The J gene is TRBJ2-7, the V gene TRBV5-6; 8 bases line up with TRBD2. This CDR3 contains 14 residues. CDR1 is SGHDT and CDR2 is YYEEEE in the germline V gene. The V and J ends lost 4 bases and 6 bases, in that order; junction bases with no gene match: 9. The CDR3 sequence is CASSMGGTSVEQYF. The CDR3 DNA follows: TGTGCCAGCAGCATGGGTGGGACTAGTGTCGAGCAGTACTTC. The complete variable domain, with remaining parts taken from reference TRBV5-6 and TRBJ2-7, reads DAGVTQSPTHLIKTRGQQVTLRCSPKSGHDTVSWYQQALGQGPQFIFQYYEEEERQRGNFPDRFSGHQFPNYSSELNVNALLLGDSALYLCASSMGGTSVEQYFGPGTRLTVT.

The V and J genes are TRBV6-5 and TRBJ1-2; 8 bases line up with TRBD1. CDR1 and CDR2 (germline): MNHEY, SVGAGI. Trimming removed 3 bases from V and 4 bases from J; junction bases left unmatched: 7. This CDR3 region has 15 residues. CDR3 sequence reads: CASSYRTGRGYGYTF. CDR3 bases: TGTGCCAGCAGTTATCGGACAGGGAGGGGCTATGGCTACACCTTC.

This chain connects TRBV15 to TRBJ1-3; D call uncertain. Germline V CDR1 and CDR2: LNHNV, YYDKDF (reference sequence). The CDR3 consists of 15 residues. The V end lost 5 bases, the J end lost 4 bases, and 15 bases lay between the germline ends. This CDR3 is CATSDPASRGNTIYF. The CDR3 DNA follows: TGTGCCACCAGCGATCCGGCCTCGAGGGGAAACACCATATATTTT. Complete variable domain (other parts from reference TRBV15 and TRBJ1-3): DAMVIQNPRYQVTQFGKPVTLSCSQTLNHNVMYWYQQKSSQAPKLLFHYYDKDFNNEADTPDNFQSRRPNTSFCFLDIRSPGLGDTAMYLCATSDPASRGNTIYFGEGSWLTVV.

The chain links TRBV6-2 or TRBV6-3 to TRBJ2-7; D is perhaps TRBD1 (6 bases). Trimming left V 5 bases short and J 3 bases short, with 17 bases between. CDR1 and CDR2 from the germline V gene are MNHEY and SVGEGT. CDR3 length equals 15 residues. CDR3 coding DNA: TGTGCCAGCAGTACCCGACAGGTCCAGATCTACGAGCAGTACTTC. Translated: CASSTRQVQIYEQYF.

The V gene is TRBV27, the J gene TRBJ1-1; weak D call: TRBD1 (5 bases). This CDR3 spans 14 amino acids. From germline, CDR1 is MNHEY and CDR2 SMNVEV (reference sequence). With 3 bases removed from V and 4 bases from J, the gap between germline ends came to 12 bases. The CDR3 sequence is CASSLRGRFTEAFF. In nucleotides, the CDR3 is TGTGCCAGCAGTTTGCGGGGCAGGTTCACTGAAGCTTTCTTT.

The chain recombines TRBV13 with TRBJ2-4; 11 positions match TRBD2. From germline, CDR1 is PRHDT and CDR2 FYEKMQ (reference sequence). The CDR3 contains 18 residues. With V trimmed by 3 bases and J by 1 base, 8 bases remained unmatched. CDR3 sequence (DNA): TGTGCCAGCAGCTTGAGATTTAGCGGGGGGGCGGCCAAAAACATTCAGTACTTC. Amino acid sequence: CASSLRFSGGAAKNIQYF.

This clone was detected once. This chain uses TRBV27 with TRBJ1-2; D is ambiguous. This CDR3 is 15 amino acids long. From germline, CDR1 is MNHEY and CDR2 SMNVEV (reference sequence). Trimming left V 2 bases short and J 8 bases short, with 18 bases between. The CDR3 DNA sequence: TGTGCCAGCAGTTTACGTCTAGGCCCCGCGGGGGGCTACACCTTC. The encoded protein is CASSLRLGPAGGYTF.

CDR3 in amino acids: CASSETPRQGADTQYF. CDR3 coding DNA: TGTGCCAGCAGTGAAACCCCACGACAGGGTGCAGATACGCAGTATTTT. The J gene is TRBJ2-3, the V gene TRBV6-1, with 7 bases that match TRBD1. V lost 2 bases and J lost 4; bases outside the gene matches: 9. Germline lookup yields CDR1 MNHNS and CDR2 SASEGT. CDR3 length: 16 residues.

V is TRBV12-3 or TRBV12-4 and J is TRBJ2-7, with a weak D call TRBD1 (5 bases). With 3 bases removed from V and 5 bases from J, the gap between germline ends came to 11 bases. This CDR3 region has 13 residues. This chain's CDR3 is CASSFVAGNEQYF. The CDR3 bases are TGTGCCAGCAGTTTCGTAGCAGGGAACGAGCAGTACTTC.

J is TRBJ1-2 and V is TRBV6-1; 7 positions agree with TRBD1. Germline CDR1 reads MNHNS; CDR2 reads SASEGT. This CDR3 region has 14 residues. Trimming took 2 bases from V and 5 from J; bases not matched to a gene: 5. The CDR3 sequence: CASSEQQGRYGYTF. CDR3 DNA sequence: TGTGCCAGCAGTGAACAACAGGGGCGGTATGGCTACACCTTC.

As to this clone: Other DNA sequences in this specimen translate into the identical CDR3. This sequence joins TRBV19 and TRBJ1-5; 8 bases line up with TRBD1. The trim removed 3 bases at V and 4 bases at J, leaving 5 bases unmatched. The CDR3 runs to 15 residues. The V gene's germline CDR1 is LNHDA and CDR2 SQIVND (reference sequence). CDR3 sequence: CASSIGRQGNQPQHF. CDR3 nucleotides: TGTGCCAGTAGTATCGGGAGACAGGGGAATCAGCCCCAGCATTTT.

This clone came up once. V and J are TRBV5-1 and TRBJ1-4, with D possibly matching TRBD1 (5 bases). There are 14 residues in the CDR3. In germline, CDR1 is SGHRS, CDR2 YFSETQ. Trimming took 4 bases from V and 4 from J, leaving 11 bases between them. The CDR3 here is CASSLGGVNEKLFF. CDR3 DNA sequence: TGCGCCAGCAGCCTCGGGGGGGTTAATGAAAAACTGTTTTTT.